The TCR beta chain under discussion was sequenced for a study of T-cell memory formation after mild COVID-19. The CDR3 loop spans 12 amino acids. Germline V gene data show CDR1 as SEHNR and CDR2 as FQNEAQ (reference sequence). V gave up 1 base and J gave up 15 bases, with 13 bases separating them. Regarding this clonotype: Its specificity is not known.

Each CDR3 protein gets one entry after TCRdb re-called the 5' RACE reads with MiXCR. The sample has 550,000 to 700,000 distinct CDR3 sequences, under 20% seen once. General study points: Among contracting clones, CD4+ were mainly CM/EM and CD8+ enriched in EMRA.

The origin of this receptor is an adult woman who had mild COVID-19 (a few samples of this study predate the infection). Cell type and time point are not known. The rearrangement joins TRBV7-9 to TRBJ2-1; no clear D. Input material: PBMCs or a T cell subset sorted from them (not recorded which). DNA of the CDR3: TGTGCCAGCAGCTTAGATTGGCAAAATCCGTTCTTC. Protein: CASSLDWQNPFF.